The 27 T cell receptor beta chains below were found in one sample sequenced in a study of cytomegalovirus exposure and HLA in healthy donors. In the PCR, 60 Vbeta and 13 Jbeta primers were used. TCRdb's copy holds only in-frame clones and misses some; the assay was immunoSEQ multiplex PCR. This sample contains 150,000 or so clones. The sample comprised PBMCs. The receptors were gathered from a woman between 50 and 59 years old in good health and CMV-seronegative.

The chain uses TRBV7-9 and TRBJ1-5; D is unresolved. This CDR3 is built from 12 residues. Between the trimmed V and J ends, which lost 5 bases and 9 bases, there was a span of 11 bases. The germline CDR1 and CDR2 sequences are SEHNR and FQNEAQ (reference sequence). CDR3 DNA sequence: TGTGCCAGCAGCATTCCCGGCGGGCCCCAGCATTTT. Protein sequence: CASSIPGGPQHF.

The rearrangement links TRBV6-5 to TRBJ1-4, with 10 positions matching TRBD1. V trimming: 4 bases; J trimming: 8 bases; junction bases outside the gene matches: 7. Germline values: CDR1 MNHEY, CDR2 SVGAGI. The length of the CDR3 is 15 residues. The CDR3 loop reads CASSSPGTGAEKLFF. In DNA, the CDR3 is TGTGCCAGCAGTTCACCCGGGACAGGGGCCGAAAAACTGTTTTTT.

The chain recombines TRBV30 with TRBJ2-2, with D tentatively TRBD1 (5 bases). From germline, CDR1 is GTSNPN and CDR2 SVGIG (reference sequence). This CDR3 spans 15 amino acids. V was shortened by 3 bases and J by 2 bases, with 13 bases between the two germline ends. The CDR3 is CAWSLGQGNTGELFF. CDR3 coding DNA: TGTGCCTGGAGCCTAGGGCAGGGAAACACCGGGGAGCTGTTTTTT.

The V call is TRBV4-1, the J call TRBJ2-7; tentatively, D is TRBD1 (6 bases). The CDR3 runs to 16 residues. V lost 4 bases, J lost 4 bases, and 20 bases lay in between. Germline loops: CDR1 MGHRA, CDR2 YSYEKL. Written as DNA, the CDR3 is TGCGCCAGCAGCCCCCGCGTCCAGGGGTTGTCGTACGAGCAGTACTTC. Translating gives CASSPRVQGLSYEQYF.

This chain links TRBV11-1 with TRBJ2-1; 7 nucleotides match TRBD2. The germline V gene has CDR1 SGHAT and CDR2 FQDESV (reference sequence). Unmatched junction bases numbered 7, after V lost 2 bases and J lost 3 bases. The CDR3 consists of 16 residues. The CDR3 is CASSLHPSGVYNEQFF. CDR3 bases: TGTGCCAGCAGCTTACACCCCAGCGGGGTCTACAATGAGCAGTTCTTC.

V is TRBV5-4 and J is TRBJ2-1, with D tentatively TRBD1 (6 bases). This CDR3 comprises 13 residues. V lost 7 bases and J 6 bases, leaving 14 bases between the germline ends. Germline CDR1 reads SGHNT; CDR2 reads YYREEE (reference sequence). CDR3 in DNA: TGTGCCAGCGAGGACAGAACTTTCAATGAGCAGTTCTTC. Translating gives CASEDRTFNEQFF.

This sequence joins TRBV6-5 and TRBJ1-2; D not certain. This CDR3 is built from 14 residues. Looked up from germline, CDR1 is MNHEY and CDR2 is SVGAGI. The V gene lost 0 bases and the J gene lost 8 bases, with 13 bases spanning the gap. CDR3 DNA sequence: TGTGCCAGCAGTTACTCGATTCACGGAGTCGGCTACACCTTC. Its translation: CASSYSIHGVGYTF.

The rearrangement joins TRBV5-1 to TRBJ1-4; TRBD1 matches at 9 bases. In germline, CDR1 is SGHRS, CDR2 YFSETQ. The CDR3 sequence is 17 residues long. The ends lost 5 bases at V and 0 bases at J; junction bases unmatched: 8. In DNA form, the CDR3 reads TGCGCCAGCAGTTCAGGACAGGGGACGGCAACTAATGAAAAACTGTTTTTT. Protein sequence: CASSSGQGTATNEKLFF.

V gene TRBV28 combines with J gene TRBJ1-4, with no clear D. Trimming took off 6 bases at V and 5 bases at J, with 7 bases between the two ends. Germline CDR1 reads MDHEN; CDR2 reads SYDVKM. The CDR3 runs 12 residues. In DNA, the CDR3 is TGTGCCAGCAGCCCGGGGAATGAAAAACTGTTTTTT. This translates into CASSPGNEKLFF.

CDR3: CASSDWDSSFYGYTF. The CDR3 nucleotides read TGTGCCAGCAGCGATTGGGACAGTTCTTTCTATGGCTACACCTTC. V is TRBV2 and J is TRBJ1-2; 7 bases align to TRBD1. J was trimmed by 4 bases and V by 6 bases; bases with no gene match: 11. CDR3 size: 15 residues. From germline, CDR1 is SNHLY and CDR2 FYNNEI. The entire variable domain, with the rest obtained from reference TRBV2 and TRBJ1-2, is as follows: EPEVTQTPSHQVTQMGQEVILRCVPISNHLYFYWYRQILGQKVEFLVSFYNNEISEKSEIFDDQFSVERPDGSNFTLKIRSTKLEDSAMYFCASSDWDSSFYGYTFGSGTRLTVV.

As to this clone: The germline gene is not matched at one end of the junction; a read error may be the cause. The chain links TRBV4-2 to TRBJ2-5, with unresolved D. In germline, CDR1 is LGHNA, CDR2 YNFKEQ. There are 14 residues in the CDR3. The CDR3 DNA follows: TGTGCCAGCAGCCAAGATAGGAGAACTTCGAGTCTCCACTTC. It yields the protein CASSQDRRTSSLHF.

The chain is built from TRBV19 and TRBJ1-2, with D unresolved. Trimming removed 5 bases from V and 0 bases from J, with 13 bases in between. The CDR3 runs to 15 residues. The germline V gene has CDR1 LNHDA and CDR2 SQIVND (reference sequence). This chain's CDR3 is CASSPAGTPNYGYTF. CDR3 DNA: TGTGCCAGTAGTCCCGCGGGTACGCCTAACTATGGCTACACCTTC. Full variable domain (missing parts from reference TRBV19 and TRBJ1-2): DGGITQSPKYLFRKEGQNVTLSCEQNLNHDAMYWYRQDPGQGLRLIYYSQIVNDFQKGDIAEGYSVSREKKESFPLTVTSAQKNPTAFYLCASSPAGTPNYGYTFGSGTRLTVV.

By frequency, this clone registers medium-sized. The chain employs TRBV6-4 and TRBJ2-1; TRBD2 matches 8 bases. The CDR3 consists of 14 residues. Germline CDR1 reads MRHNA; CDR2 reads SNTAGT. J lost 8 bases, V lost 4 bases, and 7 bases had no gene match. This CDR3 reads CASSGGTSIDEQFF. DNA for the CDR3: TGTGCCAGCAGTGGCGGGACTAGTATCGATGAGCAGTTCTTC.

The chain couples TRBV5-1 to TRBJ1-2; perhaps TRBD1 as D (6 bases). Germline V gives CDR1 SGHRS, CDR2 YFSETQ. The CDR3 length is 15 residues. The V and J ends lost 4 bases and 3 bases respectively, with 16 bases between them. CDR3 sequence reads: CASSPLQGSDYGYTF. In DNA, the CDR3 is TGCGCCAGCAGCCCTCTACAGGGATCCGACTATGGCTACACCTTC.

This chain joins TRBV5-1 and TRBJ2-7; 9 positions match TRBD2. Germline CDR1 is SGHRS and CDR2 is YFSETQ. This CDR3 contains 15 residues. The J segment lost 6 bases and the V segment lost 1 base, leaving 8 bases of the junction unmatched. In DNA, the CDR3 is TGCGCCAGCAGCTTGTCGGCTAGCGGGGCCGGCGAGCAGTACTTC. This translates into CASSLSASGAGEQYF.

This chain connects TRBV6-1 to TRBJ1-4; 8 bases are a match to TRBD1. The CDR3 length is 15 residues. Germline lookup yields CDR1 MNHNS and CDR2 SASEGT. V dropped 2 bases and J dropped 8; count of bases not matched to a gene: 7. In DNA form, the CDR3 reads TGTGCCAGCAGTGAAAGGACAGGGCGGGGGGAAAAACTGTTTTTT. It codes for CASSERTGRGEKLFF.

This sequence joins TRBV19 and TRBJ1-5, with a possible D match to TRBD1 (5 bases). Trimming left V 1 base short and J 9 bases short, with 19 bases between. CDR1 is LNHDA and CDR2 is SQIVND in the germline V gene (reference sequence). This CDR3 comprises 16 residues. In DNA form, the CDR3 reads TGTGCCAGTAGTATAGGCGCTGGAGGGGATATCAGGCCCCAGCATTTT. It encodes CASSIGAGGDIRPQHF.

The chain uses TRBV11-3 and TRBJ2-7; 7 bases agree with TRBD2. Germline V CDR1 and CDR2: SGHNT, YENEEA. The V gene end was trimmed by 6 bases and the J gene end by 5 bases; junction bases not matched to a gene: 16. There are 16 residues in the CDR3. DNA for the CDR3: TGTGCCAGCAGTTCCGGAGGGAGGGATTTATGGGACGAGCAGTACTTC. It codes for CASSSGGRDLWDEQYF.

The V and J genes are TRBV18 and TRBJ1-2; a possible D gene is TRBD1 (6 bases). This CDR3 region has 15 residues. Germline lookup yields CDR1 KGHSH and CDR2 LQKENI. Between the trimmed V and J ends, which lost 6 bases and 6 bases, there was a span of 20 bases. The CDR3 region is CASSLISGDLDGYTF. The CDR3 DNA reads TGTGCCAGCTCCCTAATATCAGGGGATTTAGATGGCTACACCTTC. The variable domain in full, completed from reference TRBV18 and TRBJ1-2, reads NAGVMQNPRHLVRRRGQEARLRCSPMKGHSHVYWYRQLPEEGLKFMVYLQKENIIDESGMPKERFSAEFPKEGPSILRIQQVVRGDSAAYFCASSLISGDLDGYTFGSGTRLTVV.

This chain connects TRBV2 to TRBJ2-7; the D gene is possibly TRBD1 (6 bases). Per the germline V gene, CDR1 is SNHLY and CDR2 is FYNNEI. Between the trimmed V and J ends, which lost 9 bases and 0 bases, there was a span of 12 bases. The CDR3 is 13 residues long. The chain's CDR3 is CASVRDNSYEQYF. The CDR3 region has the DNA TGTGCCAGTGTTAGGGACAACTCCTACGAGCAGTACTTC.

The J gene is TRBJ1-1, the V gene TRBV28; unclear D gene. Germline CDR1 reads MDHEN; CDR2 reads SYDVKM. V was clipped by 0 bases and J by 13 bases, with 15 bases between them. The CDR3 covers 13 residues. CDR3 amino acids: CASSLWGTSEGFF. The DNA for the CDR3 is TGTGCCAGCAGTTTATGGGGTACCTCAGAGGGTTTCTTT.

This sequence joins TRBV14 and TRBJ2-7; D is ambiguous. Germline V gene data show CDR1 as SGHDN and CDR2 as FVKESK. Trimming pared 1 base from V and 4 bases from J, leaving 2 bases between. This CDR3 has 11 residues. This chain's CDR3 is CASSQAYEQYF. The CDR3 coding sequence is TGTGCCAGCAGCCAAGCGTACGAGCAGTACTTC.

On this clone itself: The sample holds other DNA sequences that translate to the same CDR3. The chain couples TRBV4-1 to TRBJ1-1, with D unresolved. This CDR3 has 14 residues. Germline V CDR1 and CDR2: MGHRA, YSYEKL. Trimming removed 0 bases at V and 10 bases at J, with 15 bases between. As DNA, the CDR3 is TGCGCCAGCAGCCAAGATCCACCCGGGGTGCGAGCTTTCTTT. The encoded protein is CASSQDPPGVRAFF.

This chain joins TRBV11-1 and TRBJ1-4, with TRBD1 matching over 10 bases. The V segment lost 5 bases and the J segment 5 bases; nucleotides outside the gene matches: 5. Germline values: CDR1 SGHAT, CDR2 FQDESV (reference sequence). This CDR3 contains 15 residues. CDR3 sequence reads: CASSRPDRGNEKLFF. The CDR3 DNA follows: TGTGCCAGCAGCCGCCCGGACAGGGGGAATGAAAAACTGTTTTTT. The full variable domain, its missing parts supplied by reference TRBV11-1 and TRBJ1-4, is EAEVAQSPRYKITEKSQAVAFWCDPISGHATLYWYRQILGQGPELLVQFQDESVVDDSQLPKDRFSAERLKGVDSTLKIQPAELGDSAMYLCASSRPDRGNEKLFFGSGTQLSVL.

The chain joins TRBV28 to TRBJ2-1; D is uncertain. V was pared by 1 base and J by 10 bases, with 5 bases between. Germline lookup yields CDR1 MDHEN and CDR2 SYDVKM. There are 11 residues in the CDR3. CDR3 DNA: TGTGCCAGCAGTTTATTGAGGGAGCAGTTCTTC. This gives the protein CASSLLREQFF.

This chain joins TRBV6-5 and TRBJ2-7; 8 bases fit TRBD2. Unmatched junction bases numbered 6, after V lost 8 bases and J lost 0 bases. CDR3 length equals 14 residues. Germline V lookup: CDR1 MNHEY, CDR2 SVGAGI. CDR3 protein: CASCRGGPSYEQYF. CDR3 coding DNA: TGTGCCAGCTGTCGGGGGGGGCCCTCCTACGAGCAGTACTTC.

The chain joins TRBV4-2 to TRBJ1-1, with 8 bases fitting TRBD1. This CDR3 is built from 13 residues. Germline V CDR1 and CDR2: LGHNA, YNFKEQ. The trim removed 3 bases at V and 11 bases at J, leaving 8 bases unmatched. CDR3 DNA sequence: TGTGCCAGCAGCCAGGGACAGGTCGAGAATGCTTTCTTT. This translates into CASSQGQVENAFF.